The 32 T cell receptor beta chains below come from one sample, sequenced in a study of cytomegalovirus exposure and HLA in healthy donors. This PCR relied on a set of 60 Vbeta primers and 13 Jbeta primers. Assay used: immunoSEQ multiplex PCR; TCRdb lists only in-frame clones, some missing. The sample contains 140,000 to 150,000 clones, 76% of which appear only once. Input material: PBMCs. The receptor source for this set is a man aged 35-49 years in good health and CMV-seronegative.

This clone appeared a single time. The chain recombines TRBV5-1 with TRBJ2-5, with 9 nucleotides matching TRBD1. The CDR3 covers 15 residues. V gave up 1 base and J gave up 1 base; unmatched junction bases: 2. Germline assignment: CDR1 SGHRS and CDR2 YFSETQ. The chain's CDR3 is CASSLPGQGQETQYF. CDR3 DNA: TGCGCCAGCAGCTTGCCGGGACAGGGCCAAGAGACCCAGTACTTC.

This clone has more than one count but fewer than ten. The chain couples TRBV30 to TRBJ1-2, with D maybe TRBD1 (6 bases). The CDR3 sequence is 12 residues long. V lost 1 base, J lost 4 bases, and 7 bases lay in between. From germline, CDR1 is GTSNPN and CDR2 SVGIG (reference sequence). The DNA of the CDR3 is TGTGCCTGGAGTGCAGGGGTCTATGGCTACACCTTC. Its translation is CAWSAGVYGYTF.

This clone showed up just a few times. The chain uses TRBV6-6 and TRBJ2-1, with 7 bases fitting TRBD1. The CDR3 runs to 13 residues. CDR1 and CDR2 (germline): MNHNY, SVGAGI (reference sequence). Trimming removed 0 bases from V and 8 bases from J; junction bases left unmatched: 1. CDR3 residues: CASSYSGGHEQFF. In DNA, the CDR3 is TGTGCCAGCAGTTACTCAGGGGGCCATGAGCAGTTCTTC.

The chain recombines TRBV12-5 with TRBJ2-7; TRBD1 matches 8 bases. Germline V gene data show CDR1 as LGHNT and CDR2 as FRNRAP. Germline trimming cut 5 bases from V and 3 bases from J; bases unmatched to any gene: 6. This CDR3 is 14 amino acids long. The CDR3 DNA reads as TGTGCTAGTGGTCCCACAGGGGGGAACTACGAGCAGTACTTC. Protein: CASGPTGGNYEQYF.

This chain links TRBV25-1 with TRBJ1-1; D remains ambiguous. V lost 6 bases and J lost 3, with 11 bases in between. The CDR3 runs to 13 residues. Looked up from germline, CDR1 is MGHDK and CDR2 is SYGVNS. CDR3 amino acids: CASRTNLDTEAFF. DNA of the CDR3: TGTGCCAGCAGGACTAACTTGGACACTGAAGCTTTCTTT.

This chain joins TRBV2 and TRBJ2-7, with 9 bases identical to TRBD1. V lost 3 bases to trimming and J lost 9 bases; unmatched junction nucleotides: 9. The CDR3 runs to 14 residues. Germline V CDR1 and CDR2: SNHLY, FYNNEI. The CDR3, as DNA: TGTGCCAGCAGTGAGGACAGGGGACCTCGGGCGCAGTACTTC. As protein: CASSEDRGPRAQYF. Full variable domain (rest looked up from reference TRBV2 and TRBJ2-7): EPEVTQTPSHQVTQMGQEVILRCVPISNHLYFYWYRQILGQKVEFLVSFYNNEISEKSEIFDDQFSVERPDGSNFTLKIRSTKLEDSAMYFCASSEDRGPRAQYFGPGTRLTVT.

This clone was detected only once. This chain links TRBV12-5 with TRBJ2-5, with TRBD1 identical over 8 bases. The germline CDR1 and CDR2 sequences are LGHNT and FRNRAP. The CDR3 covers 15 residues. With 4 bases clipped from V and 0 bases from J, the junction kept 4 bases outside the gene matches. CDR3 nucleotides: TGTGCTAGTGGTTCCCGGACAGGGTACCAAGAGACCCAGTACTTC. It yields the protein CASGSRTGYQETQYF.

The J gene is TRBJ2-7, the V gene TRBV28, with 11 positions matching TRBD2. Germline assignment: CDR1 MDHEN and CDR2 SYDVKM. Trimming took 8 bases from V and 0 from J; bases not matched to a gene: 3. The CDR3 is 14 residues long. In DNA form, the CDR3 reads TGTGCCAGCGGGGGACTAGCGGACTCCTACGAGCAGTACTTC. Translation gives CASGGLADSYEQYF. The entire variable domain, with the rest obtained from reference TRBV28 and TRBJ2-7, is as follows: DVKVTQSSRYLVKRTGEKVFLECVQDMDHENMFWYRQDPGLGLRLIYFSYDVKMKEKGDIPEGYSVSREKKERFSLILESASTNQTSMYLCASGGLADSYEQYFGPGTRLTVT.

The rearrangement uses TRBV6-4 and TRBJ1-1, with D perhaps TRBD1 (5 bases). The CDR3 covers 13 residues. Germline assignment: CDR1 MRHNA and CDR2 SNTAGT. V was shortened by 6 bases and J by 1 base, with 9 bases between the two germline ends. The CDR3 sequence is CASSETANTEAFF. In nucleotides, the CDR3 is TGTGCCAGCAGCGAGACAGCGAACACTGAAGCTTTCTTT.

As concerns this clone: Within the sample, other DNA sequences also encode this same CDR3. V gene TRBV4-1 combines with J gene TRBJ2-3; TRBD2 matches at 7 bases. This CDR3 spans 16 amino acids. With V trimmed by 1 base and J by 1 base, 5 bases remained unmatched. CDR1 and CDR2 from the germline V gene are MGHRA and YSYEKL. As DNA, the CDR3 is TGCGCCAGCAGCCAAGGTGGGCTAGCGGGCACAGATACGCAGTATTTT. Translation: CASSQGGLAGTDTQYF.

V usage is TRBV27 and J usage is TRBJ2-3, with D maybe TRBD1 (6 bases). Germline CDR1 and CDR2: MNHEY and SMNVEV (reference sequence). The CDR3 sequence is 16 residues long. Trimming shortened V by 3 bases and J by 3 bases, and 16 bases separated the two germline ends. The CDR3 region is CASSFGTRVPTDTQYF. CDR3 bases: TGTGCCAGCAGTTTCGGGACAAGGGTCCCTACAGATACGCAGTATTTT.

DNA for the CDR3: TGCGCCAGCAGCCAACCACGGGATCCTAAGAGAGGCACCATATATTTT. Protein: CASSQPRDPKRGTIYF. The rearrangement joins TRBV4-1 to TRBJ1-3; D gene unclear. Trimming stripped 2 bases from V and 9 bases from J, with 20 bases between. Germline V gene lookup returns CDR1 MGHRA and CDR2 YSYEKL. The length of the CDR3 is 16 residues.

This clone has ten or more counts. The genes are TRBV6-4 and TRBJ2-1; 9 nucleotides agree with TRBD1. The CDR3 contains 16 residues. The ends lost 0 bases at V and 8 bases at J; junction bases unmatched: 8. Germline V gene data show CDR1 as MRHNA and CDR2 as SNTAGT. The CDR3 loop reads CASSDSRQGDTDEQFF. CDR3 DNA: TGTGCCAGCAGTGACTCTCGACAGGGGGATACGGATGAGCAGTTCTTC.

The chain combines TRBV28 with TRBJ2-5; 7 nucleotides agree with TRBD1. The germline V gene encodes CDR1 MDHEN and CDR2 SYDVKM. The CDR3 contains 14 residues. Losses at the gene ends were 3 bases for V and 4 bases for J; bases not matched to a gene: 5. Here the CDR3 reads CASSFTGAAETQYF. In DNA, the CDR3 is TGTGCCAGCAGTTTTACAGGGGCGGCAGAGACCCAGTACTTC.

The chain employs TRBV5-4 and TRBJ2-1, with 8 nucleotides matching TRBD1. Germline V gives CDR1 SGHNT, CDR2 YYREEE (reference sequence). The CDR3 runs 16 residues. The J segment lost 4 bases and the V segment lost 0 bases, leaving 6 bases of the junction unmatched. CDR3 in amino acids: CASSLDARGPYNEQFF. CDR3 DNA sequence: TGTGCCAGCAGCTTGGATGCCAGGGGGCCGTACAATGAGCAGTTCTTC.

V gene TRBV10-3 combines with J gene TRBJ2-2; 10 bases agree with TRBD1. The CDR3 totals 15 residues. After removal of 6 bases from V and 1 base from J, the junction contained 2 bases not matched to a gene. The germline V gene has CDR1 ENHRY and CDR2 SYGVKD. CDR3 bases: TGTGCCATCAGCAGGACAGGGGGGAACACCGGGGAGCTGTTTTTT. Translating gives CAISRTGGNTGELFF.

The V and J genes are TRBV7-9 and TRBJ2-5; the match to TRBD1 covers 7 bases. J lost 2 bases, V lost 1 base, and 1 base had no gene match. This CDR3 has 14 amino acids. CDR1 is SEHNR, CDR2 FQNEAQ, per germline (reference sequence). The CDR3 loop is CASSLGDSQETQYF. The CDR3 nucleotides are TGTGCCAGCAGCTTAGGGGACAGTCAAGAGACCCAGTACTTC.

V is TRBV18 and J is TRBJ2-7; 10 bases align to TRBD1. CDR3 size: 18 residues. CDR1 and CDR2 from the germline V gene are KGHSH and LQKENI. J was trimmed by 1 base and V by 5 bases; bases with no gene match: 14. Written as DNA, the CDR3 is TGTGCCAGCTCAACCGCTTACCGGGACAGGGGTGCGTCCTACGAGCAGTACTTC. Translating gives CASSTAYRDRGASYEQYF.

V usage is TRBV7-9 and J usage is TRBJ1-1; D unresolved. Trimming took off 3 bases at V and 8 bases at J, with 10 bases between the two ends. The CDR3 loop spans 12 amino acids. The germline V gene has CDR1 SEHNR and CDR2 FQNEAQ (reference sequence). CDR3 loop: CASSLGSGEAFF. For the CDR3, the DNA is TGTGCCAGCAGCTTGGGATCGGGGGAAGCTTTCTTT.

This chain joins TRBV27 and TRBJ2-3; TRBD2 matches at 11 bases. Germline V gene lookup returns CDR1 MNHEY and CDR2 SMNVEV (reference sequence). V lost 3 bases to trimming and J lost 3 bases; unmatched junction nucleotides: 2. This CDR3 comprises 15 residues. This CDR3 is CASSLGTSGTDTQYF. Written as DNA, the CDR3 is TGTGCCAGCAGTTTGGGGACTAGCGGAACAGATACGCAGTATTTT.

This chain uses TRBV2 with TRBJ1-3; 7 nucleotides align to TRBD1. V shed 5 bases and J 2 bases; nucleotides not matched to a gene: 3. Germline lookup yields CDR1 SNHLY and CDR2 FYNNEI. This CDR3 has 14 residues. The DNA for the CDR3 is TGTGCCAGCAGTACAGGGGACCCTGGAAACACCATATATTTT. Translated: CASSTGDPGNTIYF.

V gene TRBV7-2 combines with J gene TRBJ2-2, with TRBD2 as a possible D gene (6 bases). The CDR3 has 16 amino acids. Germline CDR1 and CDR2: SGHTA and FQGNSA. V lost 8 bases and J 0 bases, leaving 16 bases between the germline ends. The CDR3: CASGPPRGTNTGELFF. CDR3 in DNA: TGTGCCAGCGGTCCGCCGCGGGGTACGAACACCGGGGAGCTGTTTTTT.

The V call is TRBV6-6, the J call TRBJ2-7; a weak D match, TRBD2 (5 bases). V was pared by 2 bases and J by 4 bases, with 18 bases between. Looked up from germline, CDR1 is MNHNY and CDR2 is SVGAGI (reference sequence). The CDR3 consists of 16 residues. The CDR3 loop is CASSYPSASPPYEQYF. Here the CDR3 DNA reads TGTGCCAGCAGTTACCCCTCGGCTAGCCCCCCTTACGAGCAGTACTTC.

This chain joins TRBV7-8 and TRBJ2-7, with TRBD1 matching over 10 bases. The CDR3 covers 16 residues. Germline V CDR1 and CDR2: SGHVS, FQNEAQ. Trimming cost V 5 bases and J 4 bases; bases outside gene matches: 11. CDR3 DNA sequence: TGTGCCAGCAGCGGTCCGGGACAGGGGAGGACGTACGAGCAGTACTTC. It translates to CASSGPGQGRTYEQYF.

This chain uses TRBV30 with TRBJ2-7; 8 bases fit TRBD1. Germline V gives CDR1 GTSNPN, CDR2 SVGIG (reference sequence). Trimming at V came to 0 bases and at J to 9 bases, leaving 7 bases not matched to a gene. This CDR3 comprises 13 residues. The CDR3: CAWSVGTGPGQYF. The CDR3 DNA reads TGTGCCTGGAGTGTAGGGACAGGCCCCGGGCAGTACTTC.

This clone occurred once. The J gene is TRBJ2-3, the V gene TRBV13, with 12 bases aligning to TRBD2. The V and J ends lost 2 bases and 5 bases, in that order; junction bases with no gene match: 5. CDR1 PRHDT and CDR2 FYEKMQ come from the germline V gene (reference sequence). This CDR3 is 16 amino acids long. CDR3 amino acids: CASSLSSGGAIDTQYF. CDR3 nucleotides: TGTGCCAGCAGCTTATCTAGCGGGGGGGCCATAGATACGCAGTATTTT.

The chain is built from TRBV5-1 and TRBJ1-6; 10 nucleotides agree with TRBD1. V was clipped by 1 base and J by 5 bases; unmatched bases: 3. The CDR3 is made up of 16 amino acids. CDR1 is SGHRS, CDR2 YFSETQ, per germline. The CDR3 reads CASSLSGTGDNSPLHF. The CDR3 DNA reads TGCGCCAGCAGCTTGAGCGGGACAGGGGATAATTCACCCCTCCACTTT.

V is TRBV9 and J is TRBJ2-3; 7 nucleotides agree with TRBD1. Germline assignment: CDR1 SGDLS and CDR2 YYNGEE. Trimming took 4 bases from V and 0 from J; bases not matched to a gene: 5. CDR3 size: 15 residues. The CDR3 DNA sequence: TGTGCCAGCAGCCTTGGACAGGCGAGCACAGATACGCAGTATTTT. It is translated as CASSLGQASTDTQYF.

The genes are TRBV10-3 and TRBJ2-7; D perhaps matches TRBD1 (6 bases). The germline V and J ends were trimmed by 0 bases and 4 bases, with 16 bases remaining between them. The CDR3 has 16 amino acids. Per germline, CDR1 ENHRY and CDR2 SYGVKD. Written as DNA, the CDR3 is TGTGCCATCAGTGAGTCCTCACAGGGACCTCCATACGAGCAGTACTTC. Its protein is CAISESSQGPPYEQYF.

This chain uses TRBV7-9 with TRBJ2-7; tentatively, D is TRBD1 (6 bases). CDR1 is SEHNR and CDR2 is FQNEAQ in the germline V gene (reference sequence). The CDR3 extends over 13 amino acids. Trimming took 5 bases from V and 3 from J, leaving 11 bases between them. The CDR3 DNA sequence: TGTGCCAGCAGCCGGACAGAGAACTACGAGCAGTACTTC. Protein: CASSRTENYEQYF.

The J gene is TRBJ2-3, the V gene TRBV19; no definite D call. Trimming pared 0 bases from V and 2 bases from J, leaving 9 bases between. This CDR3 spans 15 amino acids. Germline loops: CDR1 LNHDA, CDR2 SQIVND (reference sequence). CDR3 in DNA: TGTGCCAGTAGTATAGATGCGCTCGACACAGATACGCAGTATTTT. Amino acids: CASSIDALDTDTQYF.

This CDR3 reads CASSSQRGGTDTQYF. CDR3 sequence (DNA): TGCGCCAGCAGCTCCCAGCGGGGGGGGACAGATACGCAGTATTTT. The chain combines TRBV5-1 with TRBJ2-3; TRBD2 matches 10 bases. The CDR3 loop spans 15 amino acids. Trimming removed 3 bases from V and 3 bases from J; junction bases left unmatched: 4. Germline V gene sequence: CDR1 SGHRS, CDR2 YFSETQ.